The next 27 T cell receptor beta chains were all read from a single sample in a study of monozygotic twins with inflammatory bowel disease. TCRdb re-called the 5' RACE reads; one entry per CDR3 protein, DNA not given. Reported are 330,000 or so distinct CDR3 sequences; the ten largest clones contain approximately 2%. Source material: blood. Receptor source: a human donor with ulcerative colitis or Crohn's disease, or a healthy co-twin of an affected twin (not recorded which).

CDR3 residues: CATIDPTSYNEQFF. The chain uses TRBV10-3 and TRBJ2-1; without DNA, the TCRdb call of TRBD2 cannot be checked. This CDR3 has 14 amino acids. Germline V gene lookup returns CDR1 ENHRY and CDR2 SYGVKD.

The genes are TRBV6-1 and TRBJ2-1; the TCRdb D gene call, TRBD1, has no DNA to confirm it. Germline V gene data show CDR1 as MNHNS and CDR2 as SASEGT. The CDR3 contains 16 residues. CDR3 amino acids: CASRFTGTGPYNEQFF.

This chain connects TRBV5-6 to TRBJ2-3; the TCRdb D gene call, TRBD1, has no DNA to confirm it. This CDR3 is built from 14 residues. Germline V gives CDR1 SGHDT, CDR2 YYEEEE. The chain's CDR3 is CASSYGTGADTQYF.

The CDR3 reads CSASRGLSTEAFF. The rearrangement links TRBV20-1 to TRBJ1-1. Germline assignment: CDR1 DFQATT and CDR2 SNEGSKA (reference sequence). The CDR3 is 13 amino acids.

The gene calls are TRBV5-1 and TRBJ1-5; lacking DNA, the TRBD1 call made by TCRdb goes unchecked. Germline CDR1 reads SGHRS; CDR2 reads YFSETQ. This CDR3 is built from 15 residues. Here the CDR3 reads CASSFGTGVGQPQHF.

CDR3: CASSGTSTDTQYF. The chain is built from TRBV9 and TRBJ2-3. Per germline, CDR1 SGDLS and CDR2 YYNGEE. The CDR3 is 13 residues long.

J is TRBJ2-3 and V is TRBV9; TCRdb designates TRBD1, a call that cannot be tested without DNA. The CDR3 length is 15 residues. Germline values: CDR1 SGDLS, CDR2 YYNGEE. The CDR3 sequence: CASSVVAGGLGGQYF.

The chain combines TRBV19 with TRBJ2-6. Germline CDR1 reads LNHDA; CDR2 reads SQIVND (reference sequence). The CDR3 covers 17 residues. This CDR3 reads CASSTSTRGSGANVLTF. Combining the CDR3 with reference TRBV19 and TRBJ2-6 gives the whole variable domain DGGITQSPKYLFRKEGQNVTLSCEQNLNHDAMYWYRQDPGQGLRLIYYSQIVNDFQKGDIAEGYSVSREKKESFPLTVTSAQKNPTAFYLCASSTSTRGSGANVLTFGAGSRLTVL.

J is TRBJ2-1 and V is TRBV24-1; TCRdb reports TRBD1, a call that lacks DNA to check it against. The CDR3 loop spans 14 amino acids. CDR1 and CDR2 from the germline V gene are KGHDR and SFDVKD. The CDR3 protein is CATSPGHDYNEQFF.

V usage is TRBV4-1 and J usage is TRBJ1-5; the D call from TCRdb, TRBD1, cannot be confirmed without DNA. Per the germline V gene, CDR1 is MGHRA and CDR2 is YSYEKL. The CDR3 loop spans 15 amino acids. CDR3 protein: CASSQAQGRDQPQHF.

The chain combines TRBV5-1 with TRBJ2-2. This CDR3 has 14 residues. Germline values: CDR1 SGHRS, CDR2 YFSETQ. The chain's CDR3 is CASSFDENTGELFF.

This sequence joins TRBV5-1 and TRBJ2-2. The CDR3 has 13 amino acids. Germline V gene data show CDR1 as SGHRS and CDR2 as YFSETQ. The CDR3 reads CASSPQESGELFF.

This chain uses TRBV5-1 with TRBJ2-3; TCRdb's assignment of TRBD2 cannot be checked, as there is no DNA. Germline-derived CDR1 and CDR2 are SGHRS and YFSETQ. This CDR3 comprises 15 residues. The CDR3 spells CASSLFGELTDTQYF.

The chain links TRBV5-1 to TRBJ2-5; as DNA is missing, the TRBD1 call by TCRdb cannot be tested. Germline values: CDR1 SGHRS, CDR2 YFSETQ. The CDR3 length is 15 residues. The CDR3 reads CASSLERAGEETQYF.

The V call is TRBV14, the J call TRBJ2-2. Germline V lookup: CDR1 SGHDN, CDR2 FVKESK. The CDR3 is 16 amino acids. CDR3 protein: CASSLRMPQSPGELFF.

V is TRBV6-4 and J is TRBJ2-3; TCRdb reports TRBD1, a call that lacks DNA to check it against. The germline CDR1 and CDR2 sequences are MRHNA and SNTAGT. This CDR3 comprises 15 residues. CDR3 sequence: CASSDSLTGADTQYF.

The chain couples TRBV12-3 or TRBV12-4 to TRBJ2-7; the D call from TCRdb, TRBD1, cannot be confirmed without DNA. CDR3 length equals 13 residues. The CDR3 sequence is CASSPRYGGEQYF.

The V and J genes are TRBV4-1 and TRBJ1-4. The germline CDR1 and CDR2 sequences are MGHRA and YSYEKL. The CDR3 covers 13 residues. The CDR3 is CASSQGVGEKLFF.

The chain carries TRBV5-1 and TRBJ2-7; TCRdb's D call of TRBD2 is untestable without DNA. The V gene's germline CDR1 is SGHRS and CDR2 YFSETQ. The CDR3 sequence is 14 residues long. Here the CDR3 reads CASSTSGTSYEQYF. Complete variable domain (other parts from reference TRBV5-1 and TRBJ2-7): KAGVTQTPRYLIKTRGQQVTLSCSPISGHRSVSWYQQTPGQGLQFLFEYFSETQRNKGNFPGRFSGRQFSNSRSEMNVSTLELGDSALYLCASSTSGTSYEQYFGPGTRLTVT.

The rearrangement links TRBV12-3 or TRBV12-4 to TRBJ1-1; the D gene TCRdb calls, TRBD1, cannot be checked with no DNA. The CDR3 sequence is 14 residues long. The CDR3 sequence: CASRAGERDTEAFF.

The rearrangement joins TRBV7-2 to TRBJ2-7; TCRdb returns TRBD1, unconfirmable since there is no DNA. CDR1 and CDR2 (germline): SGHTA, FQGNSA. There are 14 residues in the CDR3. CDR3 residues: CASSLGTGWYEQYF. Complete variable domain (other parts from reference TRBV7-2 and TRBJ2-7): GAGVSQSPSNKVTEKGKDVELRCDPISGHTALYWYRQSLGQGLEFLIYFQGNSAPDKSGLPSDRFSAERTGGSVSTLTIQRTQQEDSAVYLCASSLGTGWYEQYFGPGTRLTVT.

The V call is TRBV7-2, the J call TRBJ2-3; TCRdb names TRBD2, which stays unverified in the absence of DNA. The CDR3 sequence is 16 residues long. The germline V gene has CDR1 SGHTA and CDR2 FQGNSA. The CDR3 region is CASSLASLAGWDTQYF.

This chain links TRBV7-2 with TRBJ2-7. Germline V lookup: CDR1 SGHTA, CDR2 FQGNSA. The length of the CDR3 is 14 residues. The CDR3 is CASSSDRGSYEQYF. The full variable domain, in which reference TRBV7-2 and TRBJ2-7 provide the parts outside the CDR3, is GAGVSQSPSNKVTEKGKDVELRCDPISGHTALYWYRQSLGQGLEFLIYFQGNSAPDKSGLPSDRFSAERTGGSVSTLTIQRTQQEDSAVYLCASSSDRGSYEQYFGPGTRLTVT.

This chain uses TRBV6-2 or TRBV6-3 with TRBJ2-2; TCRdb's D call, TRBD2, is unchecked because there is no DNA. Germline values: CDR1 MNHEY, CDR2 SVGEGT. This CDR3 comprises 15 residues. This chain's CDR3 is CASSTSLAPTGELFF.

The rearrangement links TRBV7-9 to TRBJ2-1; TCRdb's assignment of TRBD1 cannot be checked, as there is no DNA. This CDR3 has 14 residues. Germline values: CDR1 SEHNR, CDR2 FQNEAQ (reference sequence). This CDR3 is CASSPSTGYNEQFF.

The J gene is TRBJ2-7, the V gene TRBV12-3 or TRBV12-4; TCRdb designates TRBD2, a call that cannot be tested without DNA. This CDR3 comprises 13 residues. The CDR3 spells CASSPRGVDEQYF.

The V gene is TRBV7-8, the J gene TRBJ2-3; as DNA is missing, the TRBD2 call by TCRdb cannot be tested. This CDR3 comprises 14 residues. Germline CDR1 and CDR2: SGHVS and FQNEAQ. CDR3 sequence reads: CASSPPGTSDTQYF.